Described below is a single T cell receptor beta chain sequence and its context. These data originate in a study of blood T cell repertoires in COVID-19. The assay was immunoSEQ multiplex PCR, and TCRdb's table has in-frame clones only and misses some. In the table there are 110,000 to 150,000 clones, about 90% of which are singletons. Germline CDR1 SEHNR, CDR2 FQNEAQ (reference sequence). This CDR3 contains 13 residues. Trimming shortened V by 7 bases and J by 6 bases, and 15 bases separated the two germline ends. The sample consisted of peripheral blood. The J gene is TRBJ1-2, the V gene TRBV7-9; D is uncertain. The TCR was taken from a woman aged 50 to 60 with acute or convalescent COVID-19. CDR3 in DNA: TGTGCCAGCATCCTCGCGGGGTCTCATGGCTACACCTTC. Its translation is CASILAGSHGYTF.